This T cell receptor (beta chain) was captured by sequencing in a study of blood T cell repertoires in COVID-19. Study-level information: Samples representing acute and convalescent COVID-19 were sourced from the United States, Italy and Spain. In each case, the material was cDNA or gDNA derived from T cells, B-cell-depleted T cells, or PBMCs.

The CDR3 covers 12 residues. Unmatched junction bases numbered 2, after V lost 7 bases and J lost 3 bases. The germline V gene has CDR1 MNHNY and CDR2 SVGAGI (reference sequence). Generated by immunoSEQ multiplex PCR, the TCRdb table keeps only in-frame clones and is missing some. The table includes about 73,000 clones, 75% to 90% detected once. The clonotype originates from a man older than 75 with active or convalescent COVID-19. Sequences were obtained from peripheral blood. V gene TRBV6-6 combines with J gene TRBJ2-7; 8 bases fit TRBD2. The CDR3 nucleotides are TGTGCCAGCATTCGGGAGGGCTACGAGCAGTACTTC. This gives the protein CASIREGYEQYF.